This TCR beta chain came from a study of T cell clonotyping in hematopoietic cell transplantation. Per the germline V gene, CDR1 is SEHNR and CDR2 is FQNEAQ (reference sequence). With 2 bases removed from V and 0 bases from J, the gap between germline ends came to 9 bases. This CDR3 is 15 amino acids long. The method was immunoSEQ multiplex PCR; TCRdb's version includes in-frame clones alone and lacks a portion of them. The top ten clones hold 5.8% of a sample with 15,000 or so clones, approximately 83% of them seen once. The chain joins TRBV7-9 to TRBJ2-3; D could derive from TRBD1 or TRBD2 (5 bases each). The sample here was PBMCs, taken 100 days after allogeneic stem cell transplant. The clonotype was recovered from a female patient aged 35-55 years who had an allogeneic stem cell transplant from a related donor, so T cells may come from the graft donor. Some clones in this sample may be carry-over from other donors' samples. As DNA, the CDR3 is TGTGCCAGCAGCTTAATTGGGGGTAGCACAGATACGCAGTATTTT. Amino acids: CASSLIGGSTDTQYF.